The source of this T cell receptor beta chain is a study of blood T cell repertoires in COVID-19 (dated by TCRdb to 2019 to 2021). With respect to the entire study: The collaborator samples originated in the United States, Italy and Spain and spanned the acute and convalescent phases of COVID-19. The prospective study material was composed of cDNA or gDNA derived from T cells, B-cell-depleted T cells, or PBMCs. Subjects who had been exposed to COVID-19, were actively infected with it, or had recovered from it provided the deeply sampled blood TCRbeta repertoires that made up the dataset. A freely available public database, intended as a resource for researchers studying the immune response to SARS-CoV-2, is where the repertoires were released. Samples came from the ongoing ImmuneRACE study (first 160 participants) plus 1,254 subjects from 6 global collaborators. The sample metadata nearly always contained a de-identified subject ID, COVID-19 status, age in years and sex. Where available, HLA class I and class II types were obtained from metadata supplied by the sample provider rather than from assay-based typing.

To note about this clone: Its antigen is still unknown. There are no base qualities to consult, and no much larger clone falls within one base.

In the prospective study, participants were about 18 to 89 years old, resided in 20 to 30 geographic areas of the United States, and were enrolled through a virtual design. Cohort assignment in the prospective study relied on participant-reported clinical history from a screening survey and a study questionnaire. Recovered participants in ImmuneRACE Cohort 3 were defined by two consecutive negative NP/OP PCR tests, clearance by a healthcare professional, or resolution of symptoms. In the prospective study, mobile phlebotomists collected whole blood, serum and a nasopharyngeal or oropharyngeal swab from each participant. Over a 2-month period, participants in the prospective study had the option of providing additional blood draws and questionnaires. Blood samples from the prospective study were shipped frozen or at room temperature prior to DNA extraction. CDR1 SGHTA and CDR2 FQGNSA were looked up in the germline V gene. The CDR3 goes from the cysteine to the phenylalanine over 17 residues. The read is trimmed to its CDR3 DNA, 51 bases read in frame from base 1. V is cut back by 5 bases and J by 6 bases, with 16 bases in the junction unmatched.

The full study reports these points: The amount of clinical and demographic metadata varied by source and participant and was provided uncurated.

The immunoSEQ Assay, a bias-controlled multiplex PCR, was used to amplify TCRbeta CDR3 regions from genomic DNA. In the source study's methods: The number of nucleated cells in each sample was estimated by amplification of reference gene primers within the assay. To quantify the absolute abundance of each unique TCRbeta CDR3 rearrangement, sequence reads were collapsed and filtered. For each sample, productive Simpson clonality was calculated by taking the square root of Simpson's diversity index across productive rearrangements. What TCRdb holds here is the immuneACCESS table cut down to in-frame rearrangements. Part of the clones is not present; checked against another copy, under half of the missing clones reflect an unresolved V gene, and the others are unexplained. D and trimming were read from the DNA, whereas the V and J calls and clone size are those reported in that table. The sample includes around 310,000 clones, with roughly nine tenths observed a single time. The top ten clones comprise less than 9.5% of the sample.

The clonotype was recovered from a woman younger than 45 who had recovered from COVID-19. The sequencing sample was made of PBMCs or T cells enriched from blood (not recorded which). The chain is encoded by TRBV7-2 joined to TRBJ2-1; 7 bases in the middle match TRBD2. The CDR3 is CASSVSSGGIEINEQFF. The DNA reads TGTGCCAGCAGCGTATCTAGCGGAGGAATAGAAATCAATGAGCAGTTCTTC.